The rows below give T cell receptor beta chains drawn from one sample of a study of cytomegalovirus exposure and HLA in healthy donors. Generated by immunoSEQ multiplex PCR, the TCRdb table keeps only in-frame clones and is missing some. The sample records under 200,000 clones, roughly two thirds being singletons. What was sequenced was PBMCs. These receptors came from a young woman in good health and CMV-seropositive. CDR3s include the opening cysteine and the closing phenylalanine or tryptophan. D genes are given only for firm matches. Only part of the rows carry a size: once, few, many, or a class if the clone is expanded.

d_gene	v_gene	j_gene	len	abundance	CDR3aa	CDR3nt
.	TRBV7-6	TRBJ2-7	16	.	CASSLAIRGLSYEQYF	TGTGCCAGCAGCTTAGCCATCCGCGGCCTGTCCTACGAGCAGTACTTC
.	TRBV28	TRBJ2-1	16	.	CASSHSLASSYNGQFF	TGTGCCAGCAGTCACTCGCTAGCGTCCTCCTACAATGGGCAGTTCTTC
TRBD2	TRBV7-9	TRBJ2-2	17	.	CASSLLLPGLAHGELFF	TGTGCCAGCAGCTTGCTCCTTCCGGGACTAGCGCACGGGGAGCTGTTTTTT
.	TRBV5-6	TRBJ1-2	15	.	CASSLQDRTAYGYTF	TGTGCCAGCAGCTTGCAAGATAGGACAGCCTATGGCTACACCTTC
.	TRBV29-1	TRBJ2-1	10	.	CSAGDAVQFF	TGCAGCGCAGGGGACGCAGTGCAGTTCTTC
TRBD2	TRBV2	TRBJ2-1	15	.	CAREKRESSYNEQFF	TGTGCCAGGGAGAAGCGGGAAAGCTCCTACAATGAGCAGTTCTTC
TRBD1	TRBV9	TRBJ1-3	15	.	CASSVLTGTGNTIYF	TGTGCCAGCAGCGTATTGACAGGGACGGGAAACACCATATATTTT
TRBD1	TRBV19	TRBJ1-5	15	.	CASSMGQYSNQPQHF	TGTGCCAGTAGTATGGGACAGTATAGCAATCAGCCCCAGCATTTT
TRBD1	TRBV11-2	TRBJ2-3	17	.	CASSPTTGGFRTDTQYF	TGTGCCAGCAGCCCAACGACAGGGGGTTTTCGGACAGATACGCAGTATTTT
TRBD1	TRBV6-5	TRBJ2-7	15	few	CASSYSGTGPSEQYF	TGTGCCAGCAGTTACTCTGGGACAGGCCCCTCCGAGCAGTACTTC
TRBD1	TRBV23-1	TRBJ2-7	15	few	CASSFRDREGIEQYF	TGCGCCAGCAGTTTCAGGGACAGGGAGGGGATCGAGCAGTACTTC
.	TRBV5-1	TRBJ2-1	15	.	CASSLSYRVLIEQFF	TGCGCCAGCAGCTTGTCATACAGGGTTTTAATCGAGCAGTTCTTC
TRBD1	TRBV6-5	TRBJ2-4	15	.	CASSYSRTGRNIQYF	TGTGCCAGCAGTTACTCTCGGACAGGTCGAAACATTCAGTACTTC
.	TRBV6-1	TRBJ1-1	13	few	CASGRTYTTEAFF	TGTGCCAGCGGAAGGACTTATACCACTGAAGCTTTCTTT
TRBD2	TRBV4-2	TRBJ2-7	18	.	CASSPRPIRTSGSYEQYF	TGTGCCAGCAGCCCAAGGCCAATCAGGACTAGCGGGAGCTACGAGCAGTACTTC
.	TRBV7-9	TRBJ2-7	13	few	CASSPQARIEQYF	TGTGCCAGCAGCCCCCAGGCCCGAATCGAGCAGTACTTC
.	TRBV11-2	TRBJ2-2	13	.	CASSSRDPGELFF	TGTGCCAGCAGCTCCAGGGATCCCGGGGAGCTGTTTTTT
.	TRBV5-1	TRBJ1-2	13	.	CASSLDDSYGYTF	TGCGCCAGCAGCTTGGATGACAGCTATGGCTACACCTTC
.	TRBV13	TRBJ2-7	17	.	CASSLGRAGSSSYEQYF	TGTGCCAGCAGCTTAGGCCGTGCGGGATCTAGCTCCTACGAGCAGTACTTC
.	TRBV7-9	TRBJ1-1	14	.	CASSIGGANTEAFF	TGTGCCAGCAGCATCGGGGGGGCGAACACTGAAGCTTTCTTT
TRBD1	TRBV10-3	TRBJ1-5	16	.	CAISGQGLLGNQPQHF	TGTGCCATCAGTGGACAGGGATTGTTGGGCAATCAGCCCCAGCATTTT
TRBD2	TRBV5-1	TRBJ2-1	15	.	CASSGTSGTYNEQFF	TGCGCCAGCAGCGGGACTAGCGGGACCTACAATGAGCAGTTCTTC
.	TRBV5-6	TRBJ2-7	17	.	CASSLWGRVNLLYEQYF	TGTGCCAGCAGCTTATGGGGCAGGGTGAATCTGTTGTACGAGCAGTACTTC
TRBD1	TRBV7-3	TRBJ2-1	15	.	CASSPGTGEFNEQFF	TGTGCCAGCAGCCCCGGGACAGGGGAATTCAATGAGCAGTTCTTC
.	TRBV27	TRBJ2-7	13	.	CASSFDGFGEQYF	TGTGCCAGCAGTTTCGACGGGTTTGGGGAGCAGTACTTC
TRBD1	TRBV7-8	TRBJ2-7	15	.	CASSLPRDRRNEQYF	TGTGCCAGCAGCCTTCCCCGGGACAGGCGGAACGAGCAGTACTTC
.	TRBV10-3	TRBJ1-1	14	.	CAIRAAGGNTEAFF	TGTGCCATCAGAGCAGCGGGGGGAAACACTGAAGCTTTCTTT
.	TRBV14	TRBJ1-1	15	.	CASSHRQRENTEAFF	TGTGCCAGCAGCCACCGACAGCGAGAGAACACTGAAGCTTTCTTT
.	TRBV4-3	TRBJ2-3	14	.	CASSQDNPTDTQYF	TGCGCCAGCAGCCAAGATAATCCCACAGATACGCAGTATTTT
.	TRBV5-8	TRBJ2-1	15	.	CASSRDRSSYNEQFF	TGTGCCAGCAGCCGTGACAGGAGCTCCTACAATGAGCAGTTCTTC
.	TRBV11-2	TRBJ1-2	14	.	CASSLDAGLGGYTF	TGTGCCAGCAGCTTAGACGCGGGATTAGGTGGCTACACCTTC
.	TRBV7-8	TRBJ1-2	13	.	CASSPGLNYGYTF	TGTGCCAGCAGCCCGGGACTGAACTATGGCTACACCTTC
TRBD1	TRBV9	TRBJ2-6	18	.	CASSVAKKQGAGANVLTF	TGTGCCAGCAGCGTAGCTAAAAAACAGGGGGCTGGGGCCAACGTCCTGACTTTC
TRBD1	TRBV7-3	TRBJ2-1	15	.	CASSLDRGSYNEQFF	TGTGCCAGCAGCTTGGACAGGGGGAGCTACAATGAGCAGTTCTTC
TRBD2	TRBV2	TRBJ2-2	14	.	CASSEGGRAGELFF	TGTGCCAGCAGTGAAGGGGGGAGGGCCGGGGAGCTGTTTTTT
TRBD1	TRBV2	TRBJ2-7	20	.	CASSEGDGTGHYPFSYEQYF	TGTGCCAGCAGTGAAGGGGACGGGACAGGGCATTATCCGTTCTCCTACGAGCAGTACTTC
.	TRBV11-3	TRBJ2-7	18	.	CASSLESATLEAYYEQYF	TGTGCCAGCAGCTTAGAGTCCGCGACTCTAGAAGCCTACTACGAGCAGTACTTC
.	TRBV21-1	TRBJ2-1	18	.	CASSHRVCNGSSYNEQFF	TGTGCCAGCAGCCACCGCGTCTGTAACGGGAGCTCCTACAATGAGCAGTTCTTC
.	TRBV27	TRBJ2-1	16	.	CASSLWLGSSYNEQFF	TGTGCCAGCAGTTTATGGCTGGGGAGCTCCTACAATGAGCAGTTCTTC
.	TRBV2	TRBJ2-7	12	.	CASSDSGREQYF	TGTGCCAGCAGTGACTCAGGGAGGGAGCAGTACTTC
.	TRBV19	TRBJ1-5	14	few	CASSTSGSGQPQHF	TGTGCCAGTAGTACGTCGGGGTCGGGTCAGCCCCAGCATTTT
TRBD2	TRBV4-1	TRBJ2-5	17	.	CASSPEGASGNQETQYF	TGCGCCAGCAGCCCCGAAGGAGCTAGCGGAAATCAAGAGACCCAGTACTTC
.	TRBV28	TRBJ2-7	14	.	CASSYGLGSYEQYF	TGTGCCAGCAGTTACGGTCTCGGGAGCTACGAGCAGTACTTC
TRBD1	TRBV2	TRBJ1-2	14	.	CASGRQGVDYGYTF	TGTGCCAGCGGACGACAGGGGGTGGACTATGGCTACACCTTC
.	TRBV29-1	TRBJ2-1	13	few	CSVDPEGVDEQFF	TGCAGCGTTGACCCCGAAGGGGTTGATGAGCAGTTCTTC